The 9 T cell receptor beta chains presented below share a single source sample, sequenced in a study of OX40 agonist ivuxolimab in advanced cancers. Some clones are missing from TCRdb's copy, which holds only in-frame ones; the method was immunoSEQ multiplex PCR. The table includes approximately 70,000 clones, 75% to 90% detected once. The sample was CD4+ or CD8+ T cells sorted from blood, taken in a trial of the OX40 agonist ivuxolimab. These receptors were taken from an adult with an advanced solid tumor such as melanoma, head and neck, liver or kidney cancer.

This sequence joins TRBV10-3 and TRBJ1-1; maybe TRBD1 (5 bases). V dropped 7 bases and J dropped 1 base, with 10 bases sitting between them. From germline, CDR1 is ENHRY and CDR2 SYGVKD. The CDR3 totals 13 residues. In DNA form, the CDR3 reads TGTGCCATCACTAAGGACACGAACACTGAAGCTTTCTTT. This encodes CAITKDTNTEAFF.

This clone has just one count. J is TRBJ2-3 and V is TRBV10-3, with a weak D call TRBD1 (6 bases). This CDR3 has 15 residues. V dropped 4 bases and J dropped 2 bases, with 13 bases sitting between them. The germline V gene encodes CDR1 ENHRY and CDR2 SYGVKD. DNA for the CDR3: TGTGCCATCAGTGGGGGCAGGGGAATCACAGATACGCAGTATTTT. The encoded protein is CAISGGRGITDTQYF.

V and J are TRBV30 and TRBJ2-7; D not resolved. The CDR3 consists of 11 residues. Germline CDR1 reads GTSNPN; CDR2 reads SVGIG (reference sequence). V lost 6 bases to trimming and J lost 4 bases, with 10 bases between them. The CDR3 spells CACRVTYEQYF. CDR3 coding DNA: TGTGCCTGCCGGGTGACTTACGAGCAGTACTTC.

The CDR3 spells CAWSAGTGEGTIYF. The DNA of the CDR3 is TGTGCCTGGAGTGCAGGGACAGGCGAAGGTACCATATATTTT. J is TRBJ1-3 and V is TRBV30, with TRBD1 identical over 8 bases. Germline trimming cut 1 base from V and 10 bases from J; bases unmatched to any gene: 9. In germline, CDR1 is GTSNPN, CDR2 SVGIG (reference sequence). This CDR3 has 14 amino acids. The full variable domain, completed using reference TRBV30 and TRBJ1-3, is SQTIHQWPATLVQPVGSPLSLECTVEGTSNPNLYWYRQAAGRGLQLLFYSVGIGQISSEVPQNLSASRPQDRQFILSSKKLLLSDSGFYLCAWSAGTGEGTIYFGEGSWLTVV.

V is TRBV19 and J is TRBJ2-7; no reliable D call. The V end was cut by 4 bases, the J end by 4 bases, with 11 bases between. The CDR3 covers 13 residues. Germline CDR1 LNHDA, CDR2 SQIVND (reference sequence). The CDR3 nucleotides read TGTGCCAGTAGTACCCGTGACGGGTACGAGCAGTACTTC. Translation gives CASSTRDGYEQYF.

The chain combines TRBV7-9 with TRBJ2-5, with 10 bases fitting TRBD1. The CDR3 consists of 16 residues. V shed 5 bases, J shed 3 bases, and the junction held 9 bases outside the gene matches. Germline V gene data show CDR1 as SEHNR and CDR2 as FQNEAQ (reference sequence). CDR3 bases: TGTGCCAGCAGCGCTCCCCCCGGGACAGGGGAAGAGACCCAGTACTTC. It is translated as CASSAPPGTGEETQYF.

The chain employs TRBV9 and TRBJ2-3, with D maybe TRBD2 (6 bases). Between the trimmed V and J ends, which lost 2 bases and 3 bases, there was a span of 13 bases. The CDR3 totals 15 residues. The germline gives CDR1 SGDLS, CDR2 YYNGEE. CDR3 DNA: TGTGCCAGCAGCGTGGCCTCGACTAGGACAGATACGCAGTATTTT. This encodes CASSVASTRTDTQYF. Combining the CDR3 with reference TRBV9 and TRBJ2-3 gives the whole variable domain DSGVTQTPKHLITATGQRVTLRCSPRSGDLSVYWYQQSLDQGLQFLIQYYNGEERAKGNILERFSAQQFPDLHSELNLSSLELGDSALYFCASSVASTRTDTQYFGPGTRLTVL.

The J gene is TRBJ2-1, the V gene TRBV6-1; D is perhaps TRBD1 (6 bases). This CDR3 has 14 amino acids. V was pared by 7 bases and J by 0 bases, with 10 bases between. The germline CDR1 and CDR2 sequences are MNHNS and SASEGT. In nucleotides, the CDR3 is TGTGCCAGCATAAGGGGGTACTCCTACAATGAGCAGTTCTTC. As protein: CASIRGYSYNEQFF.

V and J are TRBV10-1 and TRBJ2-4; TRBD2 matches 11 bases. The CDR3 spans 16 residues. V dropped 0 bases and J dropped 5; count of bases not matched to a gene: 3. Germline loops: CDR1 WNHNN, CDR2 SYGVQD (reference sequence). In DNA, the CDR3 is TGCGCCAGCAGTGAGTCAAGGACTAGCGGGCAAAACATTCAGTACTTC. Its protein is CASSESRTSGQNIQYF.